These 9 T cell receptor beta chains share one sample of origin, sequenced in a study of sequential checkpoint blockade in melanoma. Some clones are missing from TCRdb's copy, which holds only in-frame ones; the method was immunoSEQ multiplex PCR. This sample has 8,000 to 10,000 clones, with 23% found just once. Noted treatment: randomized to nivolumab then ipilimumab (arm A) or the reverse (arm B). The specimen comprised tumor tissue (inferred from file names), sampled from a patient given nivolumab and ipilimumab in sequence. The receptors shown here come from a human donor with melanoma.

This clone was seen more than once but under ten times. The chain combines TRBV6-8 with TRBJ1-1, with D possibly being TRBD1 (5 bases). The V end was cut by 0 bases, the J end by 4 bases, with 6 bases between. Germline values: CDR1 MNHGY, CDR2 SAAAGT. The CDR3 is made up of 13 amino acids. CDR3 in DNA: TGTGCCAGCAGTTACTCGAGGGGCACTGAAGCTTTCTTT. Translation: CASSYSRGTEAFF.

The chain couples TRBV27 to TRBJ1-6; 10 bases are a match to TRBD1. V trimming: 4 bases; J trimming: 1 base; junction bases outside the gene matches: 4. The CDR3 has 17 amino acids. In germline, CDR1 is MNHEY, CDR2 SMNVEV (reference sequence). CDR3 sequence (DNA): TGTGCCAGCAGTTCGCCGGGACAGGGGTCCTATAATTCACCCCTCCACTTT. As protein: CASSSPGQGSYNSPLHF.

V is TRBV11-3 and J is TRBJ1-5; 11 bases are shared with TRBD1. CDR1 and CDR2 (germline): SGHNT, YENEEA. V lost 6 bases and J lost 5; bases outside the gene matches: 18. The CDR3 runs to 19 residues. This chain's CDR3 is CASSPRRALGTGGDQPQHF. For the CDR3, the DNA is TGTGCCAGCAGTCCAAGACGAGCTTTGGGGACAGGGGGGGATCAGCCCCAGCATTTT.

This clone occurred many times. This CDR3 is CASSLLRVDLNTGELFF. DNA for the CDR3: TGTGCCAGCAGCTTATTGCGGGTCGACCTTAACACCGGGGAGCTGTTTTTT. V gene TRBV11-3 combines with J gene TRBJ2-2, with D tentatively TRBD2 (5 bases). V lost 2 bases to trimming and J lost 2 bases, with 15 bases between them. Germline V lookup: CDR1 SGHNT, CDR2 YENEEA. The CDR3 totals 17 residues.

V is TRBV5-1 and J is TRBJ2-7, with D perhaps TRBD2 (5 bases). This CDR3 region has 15 residues. Germline V CDR1 and CDR2: SGHRS, YFSETQ. V was cut by 1 base and J by 4 bases, with 15 bases left in between. The chain's CDR3 is CASSLTGYPSYEQYF. CDR3 coding DNA: TGCGCCAGCAGCTTGACGGGATATCCGTCGTACGAGCAGTACTTC.

This clone was counted a few times. The V call is TRBV6-8, the J call TRBJ2-7; D is uncertain. The germline V and J ends were trimmed by 0 bases and 5 bases, with 8 bases remaining between them. The CDR3 extends over 13 amino acids. Germline CDR1 reads MNHGY; CDR2 reads SAAAGT. The CDR3 nucleotides are TGTGCCAGCAGTTACTCTGCTGGGAACGAGCAGTACTTC. Encoded protein: CASSYSAGNEQYF.

The V call is TRBV19, the J call TRBJ1-5; D remains unclear. The germline CDR1 and CDR2 sequences are LNHDA and SQIVND (reference sequence). V was cut by 3 bases and J by 7 bases, with 7 bases left in between. The CDR3 is 12 amino acids. CDR3 amino acids: CASSINTQPQHF. The DNA for the CDR3 is TGTGCCAGTAGTATTAATACCCAGCCCCAGCATTTT.

This clone is large in the sample. This chain uses TRBV6-8 with TRBJ2-7; a weak D match, TRBD1 (5 bases). Trimming stripped 2 bases from V and 3 bases from J, with 8 bases between. The V gene's germline CDR1 is MNHGY and CDR2 SAAAGT. The CDR3 sequence is 13 residues long. Here the CDR3 reads CASSYGAVYEQYF. The CDR3 DNA sequence: TGTGCCAGCAGTTACGGGGCTGTCTACGAGCAGTACTTC.

By share of the sample, this clone is medium-sized. V usage is TRBV11-3 and J usage is TRBJ1-1; D is perhaps TRBD1 (6 bases). Germline CDR1 and CDR2: SGHNT and YENEEA. The CDR3 is made up of 16 amino acids. Trimming shortened V by 5 bases and J by 0 bases, and 16 bases separated the two germline ends. The CDR3 region has the DNA TGTGCCAGCAGCCCCATGCCGGGACAAGTGAACACTGAAGCTTTCTTT. Translating it yields CASSPMPGQVNTEAFF.